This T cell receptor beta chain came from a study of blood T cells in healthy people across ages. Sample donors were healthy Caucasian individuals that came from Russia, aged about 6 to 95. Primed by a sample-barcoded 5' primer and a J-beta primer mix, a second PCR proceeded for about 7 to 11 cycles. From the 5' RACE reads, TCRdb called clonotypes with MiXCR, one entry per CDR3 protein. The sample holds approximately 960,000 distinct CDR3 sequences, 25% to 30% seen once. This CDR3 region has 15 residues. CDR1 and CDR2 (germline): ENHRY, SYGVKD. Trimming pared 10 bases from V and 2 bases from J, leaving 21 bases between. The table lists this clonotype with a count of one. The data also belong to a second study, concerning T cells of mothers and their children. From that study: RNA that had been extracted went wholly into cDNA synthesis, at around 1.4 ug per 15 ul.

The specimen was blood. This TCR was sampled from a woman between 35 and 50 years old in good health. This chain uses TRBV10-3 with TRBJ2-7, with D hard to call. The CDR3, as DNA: TGTGCCAGCAGCCAAGACATAGGTACAACCTACGAGCAGTACTTC. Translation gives CASSQDIGTTYEQYF.